The next 18 T cell receptor beta chains were all read from a single sample in a study of cytomegalovirus exposure and HLA in healthy donors. The PCR had 60 Vbeta and 13 Jbeta primers. Profiled with immunoSEQ multiplex PCR; TCRdb holds only in-frame clones, not every one. The profile covers roughly 90,000 clones, with approximately 84% appearing a single time and roughly 2% taken by the ten largest. The specimen was PBMCs. Source of these receptors: a man younger than 35 in good health and CMV-seronegative.

The chain carries TRBV18 and TRBJ1-1, with D possibly TRBD1 on 5 matching bases. V lost 2 bases and J 8 bases, leaving 9 bases between the germline ends. Germline values: CDR1 KGHSH, CDR2 LQKENI. The CDR3 has 12 amino acids. CDR3 bases: TGTGCCAGCTCACCAGAGCAGGGCGAAGCTTTCTTT. It translates to CASSPEQGEAFF.

This clone was recorded only once. This rearrangement joins TRBV5-6 to TRBJ2-7, with 8 bases fitting TRBD1. Germline CDR1 SGHDT, CDR2 YYEEEE. V was clipped by 1 base and J by 0 bases; unmatched bases: 3. There are 15 residues in the CDR3. DNA of the CDR3: TGTGCCAGCAGCTTGTTAGGGACAGGCTCCTACGAGCAGTACTTC. This encodes CASSLLGTGSYEQYF. Drawing the rest from reference TRBV5-6 and TRBJ2-7, the complete variable domain is DAGVTQSPTHLIKTRGQQVTLRCSPKSGHDTVSWYQQALGQGPQFIFQYYEEEERQRGNFPDRFSGHQFPNYSSELNVNALLLGDSALYLCASSLLGTGSYEQYFGPGTRLTVT.

CDR3: CASSQERSSGANVLTF. The CDR3 DNA sequence: TGCGCCAGCAGCCAAGAGCGTAGCTCTGGGGCCAACGTCCTGACTTTC. The V and J genes are TRBV4-1 and TRBJ2-6; no clear D. This CDR3 has 16 residues. The V gene's germline CDR1 is MGHRA and CDR2 YSYEKL. The V and J ends lost 0 bases and 0 bases respectively, with 6 bases between them.

The rearrangement links TRBV5-4 to TRBJ2-5, with TRBD1 as a possible D gene (5 bases). This CDR3 is 15 amino acids long. Per germline, CDR1 SGHNT and CDR2 YYREEE (reference sequence). Trimming cost V 4 bases and J 3 bases, with 16 bases left between them. CDR3 sequence (DNA): TGTGCCAGCAGCGCCACAGGCTTTGCAAAAGAGACCCAGTACTTC. This codes for CASSATGFAKETQYF.

CDR3 loop: CASRSLAAVYEQYF. CDR3 DNA: TGTGCCAGCAGGTCACTAGCGGCCGTCTACGAGCAGTACTTC. The chain combines TRBV27 with TRBJ2-7; 8 bases map to TRBD2. The length of the CDR3 is 14 residues. The J segment lost 3 bases and the V segment lost 6 bases, leaving 7 bases of the junction unmatched. Germline lookup yields CDR1 MNHEY and CDR2 SMNVEV (reference sequence).

This clone was recorded a few times. As DNA, the CDR3 is TGTGCCAGCACCCCGACGGCCAGTTCGGGTCAGCCCCAGCATTTT. Protein sequence: CASTPTASSGQPQHF. The V and J genes are TRBV7-9 and TRBJ1-5; D ambiguous. The CDR3 runs to 15 residues. The ends were cut back, 7 bases at V and 6 bases at J, with 19 bases in the middle. CDR1 and CDR2 from the germline V gene are SEHNR and FQNEAQ (reference sequence).

CDR3 nucleotides: TGTGCCAGCAGCCGCCTCCGGAAGACAGGGACTTACAATGAGCAGTTCTTC. This translates into CASSRLRKTGTYNEQFF. V is TRBV21-1 and J is TRBJ2-1; the table's D call, TRBD1, has no DNA check behind it. TRBV21-1 is annotated as a pseudogene. The CDR3 runs to 17 residues.

The chain is built from TRBV7-2 and TRBJ1-1, with D unresolved. The ends were cut back, 1 base at V and 6 bases at J, with 9 bases in the middle. The CDR3 has 13 amino acids. CDR1 and CDR2 (germline): SGHTA, FQGNSA. CDR3: CASSLGGSPEAFF. For the CDR3, the DNA is TGTGCCAGCAGCTTAGGCGGCAGCCCTGAAGCTTTCTTT.

The chain couples TRBV2 to TRBJ2-5; 13 bases map to TRBD2. Germline V CDR1 and CDR2: SNHLY, FYNNEI. The V gene end was trimmed by 5 bases and the J gene end by 4 bases; junction bases not matched to a gene: 7. This CDR3 spans 16 amino acids. The CDR3 sequence is CASSQGLAGVGETQYF. DNA of the CDR3: TGTGCCAGCAGTCAAGGACTAGCGGGAGTAGGAGAGACCCAGTACTTC.

This chain connects TRBV29-1 to TRBJ2-3, with TRBD2 matching over 9 bases. V lost 3 bases to trimming and J lost 7 bases; unmatched junction nucleotides: 8. In germline, CDR1 is SQVTM, CDR2 ANQGSEA. This CDR3 has 14 amino acids. CDR3 bases: TGCAGCGTTGATGCAATGCGGGGGGGGTATACGCAGTATTTT. Translating gives CSVDAMRGGYTQYF.

The V call is TRBV30, the J call TRBJ2-7; a possible D gene is TRBD2 (6 bases). V lost 2 bases to trimming and J lost 5 bases, with 13 bases between them. Germline CDR1 GTSNPN, CDR2 SVGIG (reference sequence). The CDR3 is 13 residues long. CDR3 DNA: TGTGCCTGGAGTCGACTAGGTAACGACGAGCAGTACTTC. Translation gives CAWSRLGNDEQYF.

The chain uses TRBV5-4 and TRBJ2-5, with a possible D match to TRBD1 (8 bases). Trimming removed 4 bases at V and 5 bases at J, with 15 bases between. Looked up from germline, CDR1 is SGHNT and CDR2 is YYREEE (reference sequence). The CDR3 runs 14 residues. The CDR3 DNA sequence: TGTGCCAGCAGCCATACAGGGGGGGTGGAGACCCAGTACTTC. Its translation is CASSHTGGVETQYF.

Only a few counts were recorded for this clone. The J gene is TRBJ2-7, the V gene TRBV6-1; D is perhaps TRBD1 (6 bases). Germline V gives CDR1 MNHNS, CDR2 SASEGT. The V end lost 3 bases, the J end lost 0 bases, and 12 bases lay between the germline ends. This CDR3 is 15 amino acids long. The CDR3 loop reads CASSESTGSSYEQYF. DNA of the CDR3: TGTGCCAGCAGTGAGTCCACAGGGTCCTCCTACGAGCAGTACTTC.

This clone was seen only once. The chain combines TRBV7-6 with TRBJ2-3, with 7 bases aligning to TRBD2. CDR1 is SGHVS, CDR2 FNYEAQ, per germline. V shed 5 bases, J shed 5 bases, and the junction held 16 bases outside the gene matches. The CDR3 sequence is 17 residues long. The CDR3 DNA is TGTGCCAGCAGCCTATGGGGCGTGGCGGGAGAGATAGATACGCAGTATTTT. Protein product: CASSLWGVAGEIDTQYF.

V and J are TRBV29-1 and TRBJ1-1; tentatively, D is TRBD1 (5 bases). V lost 6 bases to trimming and J lost 7 bases, with 18 bases between them. CDR3 size: 13 residues. The germline V gene has CDR1 SQVTM and CDR2 ANQGSEA. The CDR3 sequence is CSVALGGVDEAFF. The DNA of the CDR3 is TGCAGCGTCGCCTTGGGGGGGGTGGATGAAGCTTTCTTT.

The chain is built from TRBV10-3 and TRBJ2-5; 9 bases align to TRBD2. The J call could be wrong; TRBJ2-7 is a better fit for the DNA end. Germline V gene sequence: CDR1 ENHRY, CDR2 SYGVKD. This CDR3 is 18 amino acids long. CDR3 sequence reads: CAISESYAGGRGSYEQYF. The CDR3 DNA reads TGTGCCATCAGTGAGTCATATGCGGGCGGGAGGGGGTCCTACGAGCAGTACTTC.

The CDR3: CASSVDGRETNYGYTF. In DNA form, the CDR3 reads TGTGCCAGCAGCGTAGACGGCCGGGAGACCAACTATGGCTACACCTTC. The chain couples TRBV9 to TRBJ1-2; D ambiguous. Germline V gene lookup returns CDR1 SGDLS and CDR2 YYNGEE. V lost 0 bases, J lost 2 bases, and 14 bases lay in between. The CDR3 has 16 residues.

The rearrangement joins TRBV27 to TRBJ2-3; 7 nucleotides line up with TRBD2. The CDR3 contains 15 residues. CDR1 is MNHEY, CDR2 SMNVEV, per germline (reference sequence). Trimming took 4 bases from V and 2 from J; bases not matched to a gene: 6. CDR3 sequence reads: CASSSSGYNTDTQYF. CDR3 sequence (DNA): TGTGCCAGCAGTTCTAGCGGATACAACACAGATACGCAGTATTTT.